Sequencing of this T cell receptor (beta chain) was carried out in a study of radiotherapy plus CTLA-4 blockade in lung cancer. Looking at the study overall: Among patients, more than 15% showed objective responses, and 30% to 40% had disease control. Regarding the study as a whole: After radiotherapy and ipilimumab, tumor-derived clones expanded in peripheral blood. According to reports, early shifts in blood T cell clones, alongside interferon-beta, forecast response most accurately.

Profiled with immunoSEQ multiplex PCR; TCRdb holds only in-frame clones, not every one. This sample carries around 42,000 clones, 63% of them seen once, and the ten largest clones take roughly 20%. This clone was seen only once. The antigen remains unidentified. CDR3 length: 15 amino acids. V lost 4 bases and J 6 bases, leaving 13 bases between the germline ends. Germline CDR1 and CDR2: LGHNA and YNFKEQ. Receiving focal radiation plus CTLA-4 blockade with ipilimumab were patients who had chemo-refractory metastatic non-small-cell lung cancer. The sample in question was peripheral blood, obtained from a patient treated with radiotherapy plus ipilimumab. This chain uses TRBV4-2 with TRBJ1-6; D possibly corresponds to TRBD1 (6 bases). This sequence originates from a human donor with non-small cell lung cancer who had a partial response to radiotherapy plus ipilimumab. DNA of the CDR3: TGTGCCAGCAGCCCGAGACAGGATGGTAATTCACCCCTCCACTTT. It translates to CASSPRQDGNSPLHF.